The 29 T cell receptor beta chains presented below share a single source sample, sequenced in a study of blood T cell repertoires in COVID-19. TCRdb's copy holds only in-frame clones and misses some; the assay was immunoSEQ multiplex PCR. The table records more than 85,000 clones, 87% of them present only once. The sequenced material came from peripheral blood. These receptor sequences come from a man aged 70-80 years with acute or convalescent COVID-19.

The CDR3 reads CASSVEPTSGAGGEQYF. The DNA for the CDR3 is TGTGCCAGCAGCGTAGAGCCGACTAGCGGGGCTGGGGGGGAGCAGTACTTC. The gene calls are TRBV9 and TRBJ2-7; TRBD2 aligns across 11 bases. The J segment lost 7 bases and the V segment lost 0 bases, leaving 12 bases of the junction unmatched. Germline CDR1 is SGDLS and CDR2 is YYNGEE. This CDR3 has 17 residues.

This chain uses TRBV5-1 with TRBJ1-3, with D possibly TRBD1 on 5 matching bases. The CDR3 is 13 amino acids. Germline V CDR1 and CDR2: SGHRS, YFSETQ. V lost 0 bases, J lost 6 bases, and 7 bases lay in between. The CDR3 sequence is CASSLGRENTIYF. The CDR3 nucleotides read TGCGCCAGCAGCTTGGGCAGGGAAAACACCATATATTTT. The full variable domain, completed using reference TRBV5-1 and TRBJ1-3, is KAGVTQTPRYLIKTRGQQVTLSCSPISGHRSVSWYQQTPGQGLQFLFEYFSETQRNKGNFPGRFSGRQFSNSRSEMNVSTLELGDSALYLCASSLGRENTIYFGEGSWLTVV.

The chain is built from TRBV5-5 and TRBJ2-6; 12 nucleotides line up with TRBD1. Trimming took 5 bases from V and 2 from J; bases not matched to a gene: 5. The CDR3 has 17 residues. Looked up from germline, CDR1 is SGHKS and CDR2 is YYEKEE (reference sequence). CDR3: CASRPGTGGAGANVLTF. Here the CDR3 DNA reads TGTGCCAGCAGGCCCGGGACAGGGGGCGCTGGGGCCAACGTCCTGACTTTC.

V is TRBV2 and J is TRBJ1-4; D is unresolved. This CDR3 spans 14 amino acids. Germline assignment: CDR1 SNHLY and CDR2 FYNNEI. Trimming removed 7 bases at V and 2 bases at J, with 11 bases between. The CDR3 bases are TGTGCCAGCAAAATGGACTCTACTAATGAAAAACTGTTTTTT. Its protein product is CASKMDSTNEKLFF.

In its sample, this clone was seen once. V and J are TRBV11-2 and TRBJ2-1, with D possibly TRBD1 on 6 matching bases. Trimming left V 5 bases short and J 1 base short, with 12 bases between. Germline CDR1 and CDR2: SGHAT and FQNNGV. The CDR3 is 15 residues long. In nucleotides, the CDR3 is TGTGCCAGCAGCCCAACAGGGATATCCTACAATGAGCAGTTCTTC. It codes for CASSPTGISYNEQFF.

The chain employs TRBV5-8 and TRBJ2-7; D uncertain. V lost 0 bases, J lost 4 bases, and 5 bases lay in between. Germline V CDR1 and CDR2: SGHTS, YDEGEE. The CDR3 sequence is 12 residues long. The CDR3, as DNA: TGTGCCAGCAGCTTGGTTCCTTACGAGCAGTACGTC. This sequence encodes CASSLVPYEQYV.

CDR3 loop: CASSIYREETQYF. The CDR3 DNA reads as TGTGCCAGTAGTATATACAGGGAAGAGACCCAGTACTTC. The genes are TRBV19 and TRBJ2-5, with a possible D match to TRBD1 (6 bases). Germline values: CDR1 LNHDA, CDR2 SQIVND (reference sequence). The V gene lost 2 bases and the J gene lost 3 bases, with 7 bases spanning the gap. This CDR3 contains 13 residues.

V gene TRBV2 combines with J gene TRBJ2-3; the match to TRBD2 covers 11 bases. The CDR3 sequence is 15 residues long. Germline CDR1 is SNHLY and CDR2 is FYNNEI. The junction had 5 bases not matched to a gene; V was cut back by 5 bases and J by 4 bases. The CDR3 protein is CASSLTSGVSDTQYF. CDR3 bases: TGTGCCAGCAGTTTGACTAGCGGGGTATCAGATACGCAGTATTTT.

V usage is TRBV19 and J usage is TRBJ2-1; perhaps TRBD1 as D (6 bases). Germline CDR1 LNHDA, CDR2 SQIVND (reference sequence). Trimming cost V 4 bases and J 2 bases, with 6 bases left between them. The CDR3 loop spans 13 amino acids. The CDR3 region has the DNA TGTGCCAGTAGTAGACAGGCCTACAATGAGCAGTTCTTC. Its translation is CASSRQAYNEQFF.

This chain links TRBV5-1 with TRBJ1-6, with 8 bases lining up with TRBD1. The V segment lost 1 base and the J segment 7 bases; nucleotides outside the gene matches: 7. The CDR3 is 16 amino acids. Germline V gene lookup returns CDR1 SGHRS and CDR2 YFSETQ. CDR3 region: CASSLIPGGANSPLHF. The CDR3 region has the DNA TGCGCCAGCAGCTTGATTCCAGGGGGCGCGAATTCACCCCTCCACTTT.

This rearrangement joins TRBV18 to TRBJ1-2; unclear D gene. CDR3 size: 15 residues. V was pared by 3 bases and J by 8 bases, with 19 bases between. The germline gives CDR1 KGHSH, CDR2 LQKENI. CDR3 protein: CASSPEHSPPLGYTF. CDR3 bases: TGTGCCAGCTCACCGGAGCACTCCCCTCCATTGGGCTACACCTTC.

DNA for the CDR3: TGTGCCAGCAGCCAAGGGGGCAGGGAAGGATCTGGCTACACCTTC. It translates to CASSQGGREGSGYTF. The genes are TRBV3-1 (or the pseudogene TRBV3-2) and TRBJ1-2, with D possibly TRBD1 on 5 matching bases. The CDR3 is 15 residues long. Per the germline V gene, CDR1 is LGHDT and CDR2 is YNNKEL (reference sequence). The V and J ends lost 1 base and 7 bases respectively, with 16 bases between them.

This rearrangement joins TRBV28 to TRBJ1-2, with TRBD1 matching 7 bases. The V segment lost 4 bases and the J segment 1 base; nucleotides outside the gene matches: 6. This CDR3 has 15 amino acids. CDR1 MDHEN and CDR2 SYDVKM come from the germline V gene. CDR3 protein: CASSSPQGVNYGYTF. The CDR3 DNA sequence: TGTGCCAGCAGTTCGCCCCAGGGGGTTAACTATGGCTACACCTTC.

This chain joins TRBV6-5 and TRBJ1-6; D gene unclear. Trimming removed 6 bases at V and 1 base at J, with 4 bases between. The germline V gene encodes CDR1 MNHEY and CDR2 SVGAGI. This CDR3 has 13 amino acids. The CDR3 loop is CASRTSYNSPLHF. The DNA for the CDR3 is TGTGCCAGCAGGACATCCTATAATTCACCCCTCCACTTT.

V is TRBV7-8 and J is TRBJ1-1; 7 bases fit TRBD1. The CDR3 runs to 12 residues. The germline CDR1 and CDR2 sequences are SGHVS and FQNEAQ. V was pared by 5 bases and J by 8 bases, with 5 bases of the junction left unmatched. CDR3 sequence reads: CASSPRQGEAFF. Here the CDR3 DNA reads TGTGCCAGCAGCCCGCGACAGGGAGAAGCTTTCTTT.

The chain has TRBV5-8 and TRBJ2-7, with D maybe TRBD1 (6 bases). Per the germline V gene, CDR1 is SGHTS and CDR2 is YDEGEE. Deletions cut 7 bases from V and 2 bases from J, with 16 bases between. The CDR3 has 14 residues. For the CDR3, the DNA is TGTGCCAGCCACCGGGGCAGGACAGCCTACGAGCAGTACGTC. Amino acids: CASHRGRTAYEQYV.

The rearrangement links TRBV3-1 (or the pseudogene TRBV3-2) to TRBJ1-1, with no clear D. CDR1 and CDR2 (germline): LGHDT, YNNKEL (reference sequence). This CDR3 contains 12 residues. The V end lost 5 bases, the J end lost 4 bases, and 8 bases lay between the germline ends. The CDR3 bases are TGTGCCAGCAGCTCCCGTAGCACTGAAGCTTTCTTT. Its protein product is CASSSRSTEAFF.

This rearrangement joins TRBV30 to TRBJ1-1; a weak D match, TRBD1 (5 bases). Germline V gene lookup returns CDR1 GTSNPN and CDR2 SVGIG (reference sequence). CDR3 length: 13 residues. Trimming cost V 8 bases and J 3 bases, with 16 bases left between them. The CDR3 DNA reads as TGTGCCACCCGACAGACGAAGGACACTGAAGCTTTCTTT. Amino acid sequence: CATRQTKDTEAFF.

This clone was detected a few times. V is TRBV27 and J is TRBJ1-6, with 7 bases lining up with TRBD1. Unmatched junction bases numbered 7, after V lost 4 bases and J lost 7 bases. The V gene's germline CDR1 is MNHEY and CDR2 SMNVEV (reference sequence). CDR3 length: 15 residues. CDR3: CASSWTGTPNSPLHF. The CDR3 DNA sequence: TGTGCCAGCAGTTGGACAGGAACCCCCAATTCACCCCTCCACTTT.

The rearrangement links TRBV5-8 to TRBJ1-2; a possible D gene is TRBD1 (5 bases). Germline CDR1 SGHTS, CDR2 YDEGEE. The CDR3 extends over 15 amino acids. V was trimmed by 6 bases and J by 4 bases, leaving 19 bases between them. CDR3 sequence (DNA): TGTGCCAGCACCCTGCGGGGACCCCTGACCTATGGCTACACCTTC. Its translation: CASTLRGPLTYGYTF.

This clone was found a few times. The CDR3 protein is CASRPPGLPTGELFF. CDR3 nucleotides: TGTGCCAGCAGGCCCCCGGGACTACCCACCGGGGAGCTGTTTTTT. The chain combines TRBV27 with TRBJ2-2, with 7 bases that match TRBD2. The germline CDR1 and CDR2 sequences are MNHEY and SMNVEV (reference sequence). The CDR3 is 15 residues long. With 6 bases clipped from V and 4 bases from J, the junction kept 8 bases outside the gene matches.

This clone appeared a few times. V usage is TRBV18 and J usage is TRBJ2-7; 7 bases map to TRBD2. This CDR3 is 13 amino acids long. V shed 2 bases and J 2 bases; nucleotides not matched to a gene: 0. The germline V gene has CDR1 KGHSH and CDR2 LQKENI. In DNA form, the CDR3 reads TGTGCCAGCTCACCAGGGACTACCTACGAGCAGTACTTC. This encodes CASSPGTTYEQYF.

This clone was counted once. The chain is built from TRBV7-9 and TRBJ1-4; D unresolved. Trimming removed 2 bases at V and 3 bases at J, with 10 bases between. Germline V gene lookup returns CDR1 SEHNR and CDR2 FQNEAQ (reference sequence). CDR3 length: 15 amino acids. In nucleotides, the CDR3 is TGTGCCAGCAGCTTAAACGCGGCACCTAATGAAAAACTGTTTTTT. Translation gives CASSLNAAPNEKLFF. Supplemented by reference TRBV7-9 and TRBJ1-4, the full variable domain reads DTGVSQNPRHKITKRGQNVTFRCDPISEHNRLYWYRQTLGQGPEFLTYFQNEAQLEKSRLLSDRFSAERPKGSFSTLEIQRTEQGDSAMYLCASSLNAAPNEKLFFGSGTQLSVL.

CDR3 in amino acids: CATSDQGLLLKQYV. The CDR3 DNA is TGTGCCACCAGTGACCAAGGACTCCTTCTAAAGCAGTACGTC. The chain combines TRBV24-1 with TRBJ2-7; D is possibly TRBD2 (5 bases). CDR1 and CDR2 (germline): KGHDR, SFDVKD. CDR3 length: 14 residues. Trimming pared 4 bases from V and 8 bases from J, leaving 17 bases between.

The genes are TRBV6-5 and TRBJ1-6; weak D call: TRBD1 (6 bases). This CDR3 comprises 14 residues. With 5 bases removed from V and 7 bases from J, the gap between germline ends came to 12 bases. CDR1 is MNHEY, CDR2 SVGAGI, per germline. The CDR3 protein is CASSQQGGNSPLHF. The CDR3 bases are TGTGCCAGCAGTCAACAGGGAGGGAATTCACCCCTCCACTTT.

The chain combines TRBV7-8 with TRBJ2-5; tentative D call: TRBD2 (5 bases). The CDR3 loop spans 12 amino acids. Deletions cut 5 bases from V and 5 bases from J, with 9 bases between. CDR1 SGHVS and CDR2 FQNEAQ come from the germline V gene. CDR3: CASSTGGETQYF. The DNA of the CDR3 is TGTGCCAGCAGCACCGGCGGGGAGACCCAGTACTTC. The full variable domain, its missing parts supplied by reference TRBV7-8 and TRBJ2-5, is GAGVSQSPRYKVAKRGQDVALRCDPISGHVSLFWYQQALGQGPEFLTYFQNEAQLDKSGLPSDRFFAERPEGSVSTLKIQRTQQEDSAVYLCASSTGGETQYFGPGTRLLVL.

This clone appeared once. This sequence joins TRBV6-5 and TRBJ1-2, with a weak D call TRBD1 (5 bases). The V end was cut by 6 bases, the J end by 0 bases, with 14 bases between. The CDR3 is 15 amino acids. Germline values: CDR1 MNHEY, CDR2 SVGAGI. CDR3 region: CASRRQLLSNYGYTF. In nucleotides, the CDR3 is TGTGCCAGCAGGCGACAGCTTCTCTCTAACTATGGCTACACCTTC.

This chain connects TRBV5-1 to TRBJ2-1; maybe TRBD2 (6 bases). The CDR3 spans 15 residues. Germline CDR1 SGHRS, CDR2 YFSETQ. V lost 1 base and J lost 8, with 16 bases in between. The CDR3 coding sequence is TGCGCCAGCAGCTTGCTTGTCGGGGGAGGCGATGAGCAGTTCTTC. Translating gives CASSLLVGGGDEQFF.

This clone was seen once. The CDR3 DNA is TGTGCCAGCAGTGCCTCCGGGGGGCTCACTGAAGCTTTCTTT. As protein: CASSASGGLTEAFF. This chain joins TRBV6-4 and TRBJ1-1; the D gene is possibly TRBD1 (6 bases). The germline V and J ends were trimmed by 4 bases and 4 bases, with 13 bases remaining between them. The CDR3 sequence is 14 residues long. Germline V CDR1 and CDR2: MRHNA, SNTAGT.